What follows describes a single T cell receptor beta chain. Antigen specificity is unknown. This entry belongs to a study of T-cell memory formation after mild COVID-19. Study-wide background: TCR clusters largely stayed donor specific.

General observations from the study: Researchers report contracting CD4+ clones mostly in CM and EM, with CD8+ clones in EMRA. There were some responding clones in pre-infection memory, which suggested that cross-reactive memory had joined.

TCRdb recomputed calls from the 5' RACE reads with MiXCR, one row per CDR3 protein. The sample carries about 200,000 distinct CDR3 sequences, just over 9.5% recorded once. The CDR3 sequence is 16 residues long. With 2 bases removed from V and 3 bases from J, the gap between germline ends came to 17 bases. Per the germline V gene, CDR1 is LGHNA and CDR2 is YNFKEQ. This receptor was obtained from a man aged 18 to 30 who had mild COVID-19 (a few samples of this study predate the infection). Cell type and time point are not known. The rearrangement uses TRBV4-2 and TRBJ2-7; a possible D gene is TRBD1 (6 bases). Material for sequencing was PBMCs or a T cell subset sorted from them (not recorded which). The CDR3 protein is CASSQLVGQGIYEQYF. As DNA, the CDR3 is TGTGCCAGCAGCCAACTCGTCGGGCAGGGGATCTACGAGCAGTACTTC.